The 8 T cell receptor beta chains presented below share a single source sample, sequenced in a study of control samples from healthy donors and cancer patients. Here immunoSEQ multiplex PCR was the method, and the copy in TCRdb shows in-frame clones only, minus some. The table lists about 410,000 clones, 75% to 95% of them singletons. Sequenced material: PBMCs. Every receptor here comes from a man in his forties with head and neck cancer.

V usage is TRBV10-1 and J usage is TRBJ1-1, with a possible D match to TRBD1 (5 bases). In germline, CDR1 is WNHNN, CDR2 SYGVQD (reference sequence). The CDR3 contains 14 residues. The V and J ends lost 0 bases and 3 bases respectively, with 8 bases between them. The CDR3 region is CASSESGGDTEAFF. The CDR3 DNA reads as TGCGCCAGCAGTGAGTCCGGGGGGGACACTGAAGCTTTCTTT.

The chain is built from TRBV30 and TRBJ2-2; no firm D call. V was shortened by 4 bases and J by 6 bases, with 24 bases between the two germline ends. The germline V gene has CDR1 GTSNPN and CDR2 SVGIG (reference sequence). CDR3 length: 17 amino acids. This CDR3 is CAWKGSKRQAESGELFF. The CDR3 bases are TGTGCCTGGAAAGGATCGAAAAGGCAAGCAGAGTCCGGGGAGCTGTTTTTT.

The V and J genes are TRBV19 and TRBJ1-5; D perhaps matches TRBD1 (5 bases). CDR1 is LNHDA and CDR2 is SQIVND in the germline V gene (reference sequence). The CDR3 totals 16 residues. V shed 1 base and J shed 1 base, with 11 bases lying between them. DNA for the CDR3: TGTGCCAGTAGTATAGGAAGGGCAGGGAGCAATCAGCCCCAGCATTTT. Protein: CASSIGRAGSNQPQHF.

The rearrangement links TRBV7-9 to TRBJ2-5; D possibly corresponds to TRBD2 (6 bases). This CDR3 region has 16 residues. The germline V gene has CDR1 SEHNR and CDR2 FQNEAQ (reference sequence). V lost 5 bases and J 2 bases, leaving 18 bases between the germline ends. The CDR3 region has the DNA TGTGCCAGCAGCGGGTCTGAGGGACTGCTGCAAGAGACCCAGTACTTC. Translated, it gives CASSGSEGLLQETQYF.

The V and J genes are TRBV1 and TRBJ2-2. TRBV1 is given as a pseudogene. The CDR3 totals 10 residues. The CDR3 loop is CTSSQGELFF. DNA of the CDR3: TGCACCAGCAGCCAAGGGGAGCTGTTTTTT.

The V gene is TRBV9, the J gene TRBJ2-3; TRBD2 matches at 11 bases. The CDR3 consists of 19 residues. The germline gives CDR1 SGDLS, CDR2 YYNGEE. The ends lost 2 bases at V and 0 bases at J; junction bases unmatched: 11. CDR3 bases: TGTGCCAGCAGCGTTGGGACTAGCGGAAACCCACGGAGCACAGATACGCAGTATTTT. This codes for CASSVGTSGNPRSTDTQYF.

The V gene is TRBV10-3, the J gene TRBJ2-7; unclear D gene. The CDR3 contains 12 residues. CDR1 is ENHRY, CDR2 SYGVKD, per germline. The CDR3 sequence is CAGGFQVYEQYF. The CDR3, as DNA: TGTGCTGGCGGTTTTCAGGTTTACGAGCAGTACTTC.

The chain has TRBV9 and TRBJ2-1; 10 bases fit TRBD2. With 2 bases clipped from V and 12 bases from J, the junction kept 11 bases outside the gene matches. The CDR3 consists of 15 residues. CDR1 is SGDLS and CDR2 is YYNGEE in the germline V gene. The CDR3 sequence is CASSVKAGGEVGQFF. The CDR3 coding sequence is TGTGCCAGCAGCGTTAAAGCGGGGGGGGAGGTGGGGCAGTTCTTC.